The subject of this entry is one T cell receptor (beta chain). What this receptor recognizes is not known. Base qualities are not at hand, and no much larger clone is one base apart. CDR1 and CDR2, looked up from the germline V gene, are SQVTM and ANQGSEA. Reading from cysteine to phenylalanine, the CDR3 counts 12 amino acids. Only CDR3 DNA is held: 36 bases, read in frame from base 1. V is cut back by 6 bases and J by 4 bases, with 5 bases in the junction unmatched. This sample was included in a study of T cell repertoires in cytomegalovirus infection (dated by TCRdb to about 2019). Notes on the research overall: Donor HLA type was relevant to the analysis, because carriage of CMV infection together with the matching HLA type was indicated by public TCR beta signatures.

Points the paper makes about the study in general: The ex vivo response was dominated by HLA-C-restricted CMV-specific TCR beta clonotypes, which also provided the single most frequent clonotype in two of eight donors. Carriers of CMV infection plus the relevant HLA type were discriminated by the cumulative frequency of public TCR beta family members in the study cohort and in an independent approximately 340-donor cohort.

Data came from an Illumina HiSeq 1500. TCRdb reanalyzed the raw reads on its own, using fastp at Q25 for trimming and MiXCR for clone calling, and kept in-frame beta chains. Every CDR3 protein is listed once, alongside the most common genes and DNA of its rows. The sample profile shows about 740,000 distinct CDR3 sequences; 35% to 45% of them were found once. The ten most abundant clones make up 2.5% to 3.5% of the sample. The material sequenced was PBMCs. The origin of this receptor is a human donor in good health (CMV status not recorded). Some clones in this sample may be carry-over from other donors' samples. The chain is made from TRBV29-1 and TRBJ1-2, with 7 junctional bases fitting TRBD1. The nucleotide sequence is given as TGCAGCGTCGGAGACAGGGCCTATGGCTACACCTTC. It codes for CSVGDRAYGYTF.